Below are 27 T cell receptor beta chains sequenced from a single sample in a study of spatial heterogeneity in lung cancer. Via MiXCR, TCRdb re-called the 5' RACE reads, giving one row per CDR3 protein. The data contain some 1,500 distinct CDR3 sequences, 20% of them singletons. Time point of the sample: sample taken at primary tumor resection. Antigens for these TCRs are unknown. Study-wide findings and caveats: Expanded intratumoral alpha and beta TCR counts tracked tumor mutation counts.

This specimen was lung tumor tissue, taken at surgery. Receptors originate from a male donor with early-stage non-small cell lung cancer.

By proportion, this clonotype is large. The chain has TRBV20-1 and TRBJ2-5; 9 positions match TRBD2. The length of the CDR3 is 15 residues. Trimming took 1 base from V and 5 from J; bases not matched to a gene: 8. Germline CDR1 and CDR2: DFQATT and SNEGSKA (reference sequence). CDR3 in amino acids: CSARAYGTSPETQYF. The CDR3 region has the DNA TGCAGTGCTAGAGCGTACGGGACTAGCCCGGAGACCCAGTACTTC.

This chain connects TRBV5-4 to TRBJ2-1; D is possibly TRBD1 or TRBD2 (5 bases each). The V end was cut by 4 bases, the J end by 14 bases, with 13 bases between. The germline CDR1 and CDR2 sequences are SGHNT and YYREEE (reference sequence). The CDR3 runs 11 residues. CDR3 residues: CASSRGAEKFF. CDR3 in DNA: TGTGCCAGCAGCCGAGGGGCCGAGAAGTTCTTC.

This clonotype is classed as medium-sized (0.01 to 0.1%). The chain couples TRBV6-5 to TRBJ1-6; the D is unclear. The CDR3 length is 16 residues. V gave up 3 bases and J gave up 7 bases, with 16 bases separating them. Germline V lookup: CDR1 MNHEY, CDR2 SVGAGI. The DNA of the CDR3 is TGTGCCAGCAGTTATTTTTCCCCACTCAGCAATTCACCCCTCCACTTT. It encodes CASSYFSPLSNSPLHF.

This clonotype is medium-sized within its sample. The CDR3: CASISALSYEQYF. In nucleotides, the CDR3 is TGTGCCAGCATTTCAGCGCTCTCCTACGAGCAGTACTTC. The V call is TRBV2, the J call TRBJ2-7; D unresolved. V lost 7 bases, J lost 0 bases, and 10 bases lay in between. This CDR3 comprises 13 residues. Germline-derived CDR1 and CDR2 are SNHLY and FYNNEI.

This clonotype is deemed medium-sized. The CDR3 DNA is TGTGCCAGCGCCATGAACACCGGGGAGCTGTTTTTT. Its protein is CASAMNTGELFF. The chain links TRBV5-5 to TRBJ2-2; D ambiguous. Germline V gene data show CDR1 as SGHKS and CDR2 as YYEKEE (reference sequence). V lost 7 bases to trimming and J lost 1 base, with 5 bases between them. This CDR3 has 12 amino acids.

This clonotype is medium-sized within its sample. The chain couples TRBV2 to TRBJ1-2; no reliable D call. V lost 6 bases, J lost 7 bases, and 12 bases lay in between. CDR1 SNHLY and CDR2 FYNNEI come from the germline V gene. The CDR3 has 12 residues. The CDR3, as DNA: TGTGCCAGCAGGCTCGGGGAAAGTGGCTACACCTTC. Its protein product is CASRLGESGYTF.

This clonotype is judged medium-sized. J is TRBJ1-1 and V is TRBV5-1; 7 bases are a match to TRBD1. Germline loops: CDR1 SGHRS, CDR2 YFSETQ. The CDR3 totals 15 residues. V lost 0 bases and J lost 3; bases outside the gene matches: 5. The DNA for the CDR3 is TGCGCCAGCAGCTTGGCAGATACAGGGGACACTGAAGCTTTCTTT. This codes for CASSLADTGDTEAFF.

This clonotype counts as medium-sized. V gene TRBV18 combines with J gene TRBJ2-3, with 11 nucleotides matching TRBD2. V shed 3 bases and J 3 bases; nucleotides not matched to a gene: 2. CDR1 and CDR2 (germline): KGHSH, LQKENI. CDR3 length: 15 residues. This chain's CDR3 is CASSPRTSGTDTQYF. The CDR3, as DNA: TGTGCCAGCTCACCGCGGACTAGCGGGACAGATACGCAGTATTTT.

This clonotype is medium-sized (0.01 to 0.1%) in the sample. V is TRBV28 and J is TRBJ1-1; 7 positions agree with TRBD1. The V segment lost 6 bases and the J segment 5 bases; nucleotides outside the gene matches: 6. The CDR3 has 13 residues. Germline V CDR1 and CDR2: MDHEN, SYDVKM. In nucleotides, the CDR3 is TGTGCCAGCAGGGGAGCAGGGGGGACTGAAGCTTTCTTT. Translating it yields CASRGAGGTEAFF.

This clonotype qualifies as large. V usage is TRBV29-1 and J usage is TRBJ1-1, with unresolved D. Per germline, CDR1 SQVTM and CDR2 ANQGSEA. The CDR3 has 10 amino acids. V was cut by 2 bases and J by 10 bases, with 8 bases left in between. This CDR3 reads CSVESWGAFF. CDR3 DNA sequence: TGCAGCGTTGAATCCTGGGGAGCTTTCTTT.

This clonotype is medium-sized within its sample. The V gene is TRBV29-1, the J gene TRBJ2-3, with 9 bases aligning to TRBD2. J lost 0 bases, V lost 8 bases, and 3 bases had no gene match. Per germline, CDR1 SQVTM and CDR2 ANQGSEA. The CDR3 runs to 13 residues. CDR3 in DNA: TGCAGCTCTAGCGGGACTAGCACAGATACGCAGTATTTT. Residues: CSSSGTSTDTQYF.

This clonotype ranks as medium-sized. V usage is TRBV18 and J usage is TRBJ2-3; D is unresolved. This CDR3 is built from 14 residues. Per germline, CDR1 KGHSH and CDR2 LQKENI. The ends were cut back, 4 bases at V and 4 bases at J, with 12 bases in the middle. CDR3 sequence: CASSLGRAPDTQYF. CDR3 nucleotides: TGTGCCAGCTCACTAGGAAGAGCCCCAGATACGCAGTATTTT.

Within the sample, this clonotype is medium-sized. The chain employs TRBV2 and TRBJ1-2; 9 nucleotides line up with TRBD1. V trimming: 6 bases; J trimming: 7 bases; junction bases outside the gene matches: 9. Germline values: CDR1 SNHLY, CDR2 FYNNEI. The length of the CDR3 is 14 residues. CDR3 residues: CASRPDRGGSGYTF. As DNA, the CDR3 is TGTGCCAGCAGGCCCGACAGGGGGGGCTCTGGCTACACCTTC.

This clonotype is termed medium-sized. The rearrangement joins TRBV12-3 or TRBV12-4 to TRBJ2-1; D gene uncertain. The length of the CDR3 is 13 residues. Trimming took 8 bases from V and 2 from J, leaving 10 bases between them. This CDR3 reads CASLRSPYNEQFF. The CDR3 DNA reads TGTGCCAGCTTAAGATCGCCCTACAATGAGCAGTTCTTC.

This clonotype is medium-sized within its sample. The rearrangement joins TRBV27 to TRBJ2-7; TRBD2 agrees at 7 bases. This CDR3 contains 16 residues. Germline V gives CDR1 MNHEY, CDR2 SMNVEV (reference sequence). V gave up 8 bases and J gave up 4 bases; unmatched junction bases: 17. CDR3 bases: TGTGCCAGCTTCACGCGGGGGTCGCGGGCGCTTTACGAGCAGTACTTC. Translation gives CASFTRGSRALYEQYF.

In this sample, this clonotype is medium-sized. Written as DNA, the CDR3 is TGCGCCAGCAGCCCCGGGACAGGGTTCGAGCAGTACTTC. This gives the protein CASSPGTGFEQYF. The chain has TRBV5-1 and TRBJ2-7, with 9 bases aligning to TRBD1. V lost 4 bases and J lost 6; bases outside the gene matches: 5. CDR1 and CDR2 from the germline V gene are SGHRS and YFSETQ. The CDR3 is made up of 13 amino acids.

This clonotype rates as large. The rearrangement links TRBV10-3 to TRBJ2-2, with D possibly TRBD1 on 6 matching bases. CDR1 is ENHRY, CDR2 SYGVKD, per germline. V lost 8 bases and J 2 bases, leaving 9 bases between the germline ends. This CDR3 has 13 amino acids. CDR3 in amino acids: CAIPGQNTGELFF. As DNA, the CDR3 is TGTGCCATCCCGGGACAAAACACCGGGGAGCTGTTTTTT.

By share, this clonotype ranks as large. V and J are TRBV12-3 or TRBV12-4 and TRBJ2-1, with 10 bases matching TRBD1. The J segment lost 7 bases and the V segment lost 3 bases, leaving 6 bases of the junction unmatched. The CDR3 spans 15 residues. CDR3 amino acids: CASSFATGGMNEQFF. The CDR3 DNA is TGTGCCAGCAGTTTCGCGACAGGGGGCATGAATGAGCAGTTCTTC.

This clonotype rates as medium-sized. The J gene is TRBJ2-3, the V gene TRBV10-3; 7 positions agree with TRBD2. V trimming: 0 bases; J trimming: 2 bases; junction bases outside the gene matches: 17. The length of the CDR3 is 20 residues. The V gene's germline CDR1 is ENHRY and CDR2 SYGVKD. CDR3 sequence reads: CAISESRASGTTADTDTQYF. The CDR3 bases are TGTGCCATCAGTGAGTCGAGGGCTAGCGGAACGACCGCAGACACAGATACGCAGTATTTT.

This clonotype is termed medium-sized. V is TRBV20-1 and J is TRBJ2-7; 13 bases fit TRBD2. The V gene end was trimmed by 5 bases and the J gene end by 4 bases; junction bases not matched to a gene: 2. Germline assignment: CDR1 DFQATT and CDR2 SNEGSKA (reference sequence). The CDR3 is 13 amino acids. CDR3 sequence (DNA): TGCAGTGCTCAGACTAGCGGGGGGTACGAGCAGTACTTC. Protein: CSAQTSGGYEQYF.

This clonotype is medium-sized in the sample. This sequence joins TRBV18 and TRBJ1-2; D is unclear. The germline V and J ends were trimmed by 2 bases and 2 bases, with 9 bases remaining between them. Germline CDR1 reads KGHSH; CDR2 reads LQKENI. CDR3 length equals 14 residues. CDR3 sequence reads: CASSPSDANYGYTF. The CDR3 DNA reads TGTGCCAGCTCACCATCGGACGCAAACTATGGCTACACCTTC.

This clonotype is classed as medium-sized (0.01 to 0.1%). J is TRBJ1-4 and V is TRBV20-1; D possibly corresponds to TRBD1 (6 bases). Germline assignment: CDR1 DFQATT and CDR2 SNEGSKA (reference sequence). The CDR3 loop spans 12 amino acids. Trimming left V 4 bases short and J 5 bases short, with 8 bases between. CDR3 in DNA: TGCAGTGCTATGGGGGGCAATGAAAAACTGTTTTTT. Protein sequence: CSAMGGNEKLFF.

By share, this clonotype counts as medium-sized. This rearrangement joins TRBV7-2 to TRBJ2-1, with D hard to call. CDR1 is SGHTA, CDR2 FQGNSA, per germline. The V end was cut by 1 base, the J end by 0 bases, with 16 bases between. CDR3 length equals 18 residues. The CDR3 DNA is TGTGCCAGCAGCTTAGTAGGTGGCGCGTTAAGCTCCTACAATGAGCAGTTCTTC. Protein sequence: CASSLVGGALSSYNEQFF.

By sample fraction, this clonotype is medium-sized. CDR3 sequence (DNA): TGTGCCAGCAGTTTAAACCTTGGGATGTATGAAAAACTGTTTTTT. This encodes CASSLNLGMYEKLFF. The V call is TRBV28, the J call TRBJ1-4; D uncertain. Deletions cut 2 bases from V and 6 bases from J, with 13 bases between. The CDR3 consists of 15 residues. CDR1 is MDHEN and CDR2 is SYDVKM in the germline V gene. The complete variable domain, with remaining parts taken from reference TRBV28 and TRBJ1-4, reads DVKVTQSSRYLVKRTGEKVFLECVQDMDHENMFWYRQDPGLGLRLIYFSYDVKMKEKGDIPEGYSVSREKKERFSLILESASTNQTSMYLCASSLNLGMYEKLFFGSGTQLSVL.

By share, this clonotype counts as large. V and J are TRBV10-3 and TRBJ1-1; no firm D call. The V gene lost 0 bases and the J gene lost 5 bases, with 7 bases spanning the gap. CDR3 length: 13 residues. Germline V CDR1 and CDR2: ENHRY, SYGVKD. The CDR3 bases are TGTGCCATCAGTGAGTCAGGGTGGACTGAAGCTTTCTTT. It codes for CAISESGWTEAFF.

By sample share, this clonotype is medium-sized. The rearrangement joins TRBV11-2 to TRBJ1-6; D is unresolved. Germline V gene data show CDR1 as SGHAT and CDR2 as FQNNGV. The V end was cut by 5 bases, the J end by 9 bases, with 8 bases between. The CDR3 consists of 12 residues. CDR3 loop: CASSPGSSPLHF. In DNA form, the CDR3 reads TGTGCCAGCAGCCCCGGCAGTTCACCCCTCCACTTT.

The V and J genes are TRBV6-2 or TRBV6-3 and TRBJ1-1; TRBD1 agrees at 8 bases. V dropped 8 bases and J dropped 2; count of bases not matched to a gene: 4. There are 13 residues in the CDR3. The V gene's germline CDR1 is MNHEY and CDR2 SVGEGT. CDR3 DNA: TGTGCCAGCCGACAGGGGCCTAACACTGAAGCTTTCTTT. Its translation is CASRQGPNTEAFF.